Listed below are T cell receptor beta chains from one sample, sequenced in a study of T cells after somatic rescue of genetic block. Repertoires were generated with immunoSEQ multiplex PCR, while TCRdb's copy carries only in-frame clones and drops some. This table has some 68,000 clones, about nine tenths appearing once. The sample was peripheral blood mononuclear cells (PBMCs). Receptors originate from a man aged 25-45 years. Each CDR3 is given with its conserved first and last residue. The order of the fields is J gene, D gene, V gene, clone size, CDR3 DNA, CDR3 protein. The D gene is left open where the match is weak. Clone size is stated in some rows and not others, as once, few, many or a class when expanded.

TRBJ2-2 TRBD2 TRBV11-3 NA TGTGCCAGCAGCCCTTTTGGCGGGAGTAGGGCCGGGGAGCTGTTTTTT CASSPFGGSRAGELFF
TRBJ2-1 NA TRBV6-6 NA TGTGCCAGCAGTTACTTGCTAGGAGGGATATTGGATGAGCAGTTCTTC CASSYLLGGILDEQFF
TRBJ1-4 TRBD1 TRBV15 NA TGTGCCACCAGCAGGGACAGGGGGTATGAAAAACTGTTTTTT CATSRDRGYEKLFF
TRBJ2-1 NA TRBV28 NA TGTGCCAGCATTATGTCCCCCAGTGAGCAGTTCTTC CASIMSPSEQFF
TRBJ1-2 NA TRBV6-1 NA TGTGCCAGCAGTGAGAGCCTAGGAGGCGGTAACTATGGCTACACCTTC CASSESLGGGNYGYTF
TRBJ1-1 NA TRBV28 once TGTGCCAGCAGTTACAGGGTTGACACTGAAGCTTTCTTT CASSYRVDTEAFF
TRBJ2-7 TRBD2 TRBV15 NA TGTGCCACCAGCAGGGGACTAGCGGGGGCCTACGAGCAGTACTTC CATSRGLAGAYEQYF
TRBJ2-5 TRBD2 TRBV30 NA TGTGCCTGGCGAACTAGCGCGGAGACCCAGTACTTC CAWRTSAETQYF
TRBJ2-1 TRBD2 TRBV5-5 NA TGTGCCAGCAGCTGGGGAAGGGAGGGAAGAAATGAGCAGTTCTTC CASSWGREGRNEQFF
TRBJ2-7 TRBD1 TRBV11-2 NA TGTGCCAGCAGCTCGGGACAGGGGTTCTCCTACGAGCAGTACTTC CASSSGQGFSYEQYF
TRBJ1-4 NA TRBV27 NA TGTGCCAGCAGTTATCTGGGGTCCTCTAATGAAAAACTGTTTTTT CASSYLGSSNEKLFF
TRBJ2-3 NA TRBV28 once TGTGCCAGCAGGAGACCGGGGAACACAGATACGCAGTATTTT CASRRPGNTDTQYF
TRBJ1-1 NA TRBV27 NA TGTGCCAGCAGTTTTGGGGTGAGCACTGAAGCTTTCTTT CASSFGVSTEAFF
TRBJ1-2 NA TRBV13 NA TGTGCCAGCAGCCTAGGCGGGCTCCGGGCGCATGGCTACACCTTC CASSLGGLRAHGYTF
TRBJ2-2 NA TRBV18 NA TGTGCCAGCTCACCAGTGTACACCGGGGAGCTGTTTTTT CASSPVYTGELFF
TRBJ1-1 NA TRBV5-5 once TGTGCCAGCAGCTTCCTAGGGCCGGGCACTGAAGCTTTCTTT CASSFLGPGTEAFF
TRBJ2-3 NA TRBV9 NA TGTGCCAGCAGCGGCCTAGGGGCAGGGCTCGATACGCAGTATTTT CASSGLGAGLDTQYF
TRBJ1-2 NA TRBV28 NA TGTGCCAGCAGAAAACCTAAACAGGGCAGTAACTATGGCTACACCTTC CASRKPKQGSNYGYTF
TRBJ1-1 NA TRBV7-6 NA TGTGCCAGCAGCTTAGAGGGGATGGACACTGAAGCTTTCTTT CASSLEGMDTEAFF
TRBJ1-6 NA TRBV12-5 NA TGTGCTAGTGGTTTGGGTCTCACGCAGGGGTTGGGTAATTCACCCCTCCACTTT CASGLGLTQGLGNSPLHF
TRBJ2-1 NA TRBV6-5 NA TGTGCCAGCACCCCGCAAGGGGGCAATGAGCAGTTCTTC CASTPQGGNEQFF
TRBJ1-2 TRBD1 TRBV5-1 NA TGCGCCAGCAGCCCGAAGGACAGGAATACCTATGGCTACACCTTC CASSPKDRNTYGYTF
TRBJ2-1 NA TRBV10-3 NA TGTGCCATCACCATGGACGGGTACGGGGGCAATGAGCAGTTCTTC CAITMDGYGGNEQFF
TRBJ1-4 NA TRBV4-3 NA TGCGCCAGCAGCCAACGCCGAGGGGGGCGTTCTGAAAAACTGTTTTTT CASSQRRGGRSEKLFF
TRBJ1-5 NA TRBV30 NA TGTGCCTGGAGTTTGGTTGGTGGGGGCAATCAGCCCCAGCATTTT CAWSLVGGGNQPQHF
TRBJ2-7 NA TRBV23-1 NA TGCGCCAGCTGTGGGTTAGCCTACGAGCAGTACTTC CASCGLAYEQYF
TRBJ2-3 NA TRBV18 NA TGTGCCAGCTCACCACCGATGCATCCAGATACGCAGTATTTT CASSPPMHPDTQYF
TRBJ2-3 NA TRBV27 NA TGTGCCAGCAGTTGGCGCTCCACAGATACGCAGTATTTT CASSWRSTDTQYF
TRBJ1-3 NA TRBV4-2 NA TGTGCCAGCAGCCCTGTGGCCTCTGGAAACACCATATATTTT CASSPVASGNTIYF
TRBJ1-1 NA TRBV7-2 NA TGTGCCAGCAGCGAAACAGGGTACACTGAAGCTTTCTTT CASSETGYTEAFF
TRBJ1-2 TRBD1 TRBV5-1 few TGCGCCAGCAGCTCAACCGGGACAGGCGATGGCTACACCTTC CASSSTGTGDGYTF